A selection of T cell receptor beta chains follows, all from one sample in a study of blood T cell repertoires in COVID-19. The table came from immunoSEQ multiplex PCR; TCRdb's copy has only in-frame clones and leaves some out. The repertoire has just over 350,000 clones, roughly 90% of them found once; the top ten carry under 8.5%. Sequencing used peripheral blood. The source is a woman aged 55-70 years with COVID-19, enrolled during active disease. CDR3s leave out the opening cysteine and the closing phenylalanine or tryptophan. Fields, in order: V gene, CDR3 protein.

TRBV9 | ASSPTGQGNNQPQH
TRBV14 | ASSFGNYNEQF
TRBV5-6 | ASSFRRLGGETQY
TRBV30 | AWSTTGAEAF
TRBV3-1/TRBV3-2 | ASSQRGVGLAGEINEQF
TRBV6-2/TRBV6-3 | ASSYFRGGLNYGYT
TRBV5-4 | ASRPDRDRDEAF
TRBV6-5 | ASGFVRDYTGELF
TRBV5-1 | ASGDRSNTGELF
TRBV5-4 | ASSSRTNMGKLF
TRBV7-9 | ASSFSATGEGYT
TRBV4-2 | ASSSPGQGSSGANVLT
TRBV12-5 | ASALPEGAGRRNTIY
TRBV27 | ASSSFAGGAGNTQY
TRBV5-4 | ASRGGVRNYGYT
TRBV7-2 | ASSFIGRRDQYGYT
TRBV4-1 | ASSQAPVGQALGKLF
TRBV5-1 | ASSLGRVDEKLF
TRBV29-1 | SVNRGPTDTQY
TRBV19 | ASSIIQSRQGNYGYT
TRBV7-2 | ASSLQGTSFVGYT
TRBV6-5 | ASRAPGTANTEAF
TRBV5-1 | ASSLGEGTEAF
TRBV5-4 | ASSLDSSRTQY
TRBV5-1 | ASSPSRGGAETQY
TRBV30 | AWSPGQGYRDDTEAF
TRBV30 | AYTRGGTEAF
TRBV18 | ASSRGTGFEYGYT
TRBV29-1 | SVGGQIDNGYT
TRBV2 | ASSDIPSGVETQY
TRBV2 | ASTLQGPNTEAF
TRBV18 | ASSLQIGNEQF
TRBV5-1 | ASSEIRGTEAF
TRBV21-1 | ASSKNIREQGKCGYT
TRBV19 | ASSEGQGHYEQY
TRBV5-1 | ASSLNPGLEETQY
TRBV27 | ASSFTSRTDTQY
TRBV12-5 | ASGLGQKDSSYNSPLH